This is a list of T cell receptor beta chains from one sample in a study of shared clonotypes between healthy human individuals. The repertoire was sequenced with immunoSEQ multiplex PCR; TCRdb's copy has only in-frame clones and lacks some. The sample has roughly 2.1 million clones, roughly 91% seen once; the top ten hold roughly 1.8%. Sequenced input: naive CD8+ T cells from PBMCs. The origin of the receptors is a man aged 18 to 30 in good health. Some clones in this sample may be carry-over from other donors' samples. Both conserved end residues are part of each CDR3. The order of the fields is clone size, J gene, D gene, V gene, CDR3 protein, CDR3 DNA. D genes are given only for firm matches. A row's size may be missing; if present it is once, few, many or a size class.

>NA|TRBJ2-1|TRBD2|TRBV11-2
CASSPRAGVRYNEQFF
TGTGCCAGCAGCCCAAGGGCGGGAGTAAGGTACAATGAGCAGTTCTTC
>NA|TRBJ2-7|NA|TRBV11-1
CASSLGRQVAYEQYF
TGTGCCAGCAGCTTAGGGCGGCAGGTCGCCTACGAGCAGTACTTC
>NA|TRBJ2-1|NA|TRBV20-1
CSAQDYNEQFF
TGCAGTGCCCAGGACTACAATGAGCAGTTCTTC
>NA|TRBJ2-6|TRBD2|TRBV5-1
CASSLAGLAEDSGANVLTF
TGCGCCAGCAGCTTGGCTGGACTAGCGGAGGACTCTGGGGCCAACGTCCTGACTTTC
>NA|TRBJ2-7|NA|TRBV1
CTSSRDGRRRYEQYF
TGCACCAGCAGCCGGGACGGACGACGGCGCTACGAGCAGTACTTC
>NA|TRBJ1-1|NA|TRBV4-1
CASSQVSGPLNTEAFF
TGCGCCAGCAGCCAAGTATCCGGCCCGCTTAACACTGAAGCTTTCTTT
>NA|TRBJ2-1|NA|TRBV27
CASASFSYNEQFF
TGTGCCAGCGCTAGTTTCTCCTACAATGAGCAGTTCTTC
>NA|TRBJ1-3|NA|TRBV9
CASSEQSSGNTIYF
TGTGCCAGCAGCGAACAAAGCTCTGGAAACACCATATATTTT
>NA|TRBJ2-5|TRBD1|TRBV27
CASSLTGGQETQYF
TGTGCCAGCAGTTTGACAGGGGGGCAAGAGACCCAGTACTTC
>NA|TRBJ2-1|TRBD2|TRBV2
CASSEWGPGLAGLGHEQFF
TGTGCCAGCAGTGAGTGGGGACCGGGACTAGCGGGATTAGGTCATGAGCAGTTCTTC
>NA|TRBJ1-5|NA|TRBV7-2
CASSLVRRVIDNQPQHF
TGTGCCAGCAGCTTAGTACGGAGGGTAATTGACAATCAGCCCCAGCATTTT
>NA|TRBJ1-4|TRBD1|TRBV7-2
CASSSILTGGREKLFF
TGTGCCAGCAGCTCGATACTGACAGGGGGTAGGGAAAAACTGTTTTTT
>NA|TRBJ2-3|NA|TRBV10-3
CAISESMGGTVTDTQYF
TGTGCCATCAGTGAGTCGATGGGCGGTACCGTCACAGATACGCAGTATTTT
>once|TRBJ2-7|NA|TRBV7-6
CASSPGWGGIYEQYF
TGTGCCAGCAGCCCTGGGTGGGGCGGGATCTACGAGCAGTACTTC
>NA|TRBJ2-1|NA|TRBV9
CASSQPNDNEQFF
TGTGCCAGCAGCCAACCCAATGACAATGAGCAGTTCTTC